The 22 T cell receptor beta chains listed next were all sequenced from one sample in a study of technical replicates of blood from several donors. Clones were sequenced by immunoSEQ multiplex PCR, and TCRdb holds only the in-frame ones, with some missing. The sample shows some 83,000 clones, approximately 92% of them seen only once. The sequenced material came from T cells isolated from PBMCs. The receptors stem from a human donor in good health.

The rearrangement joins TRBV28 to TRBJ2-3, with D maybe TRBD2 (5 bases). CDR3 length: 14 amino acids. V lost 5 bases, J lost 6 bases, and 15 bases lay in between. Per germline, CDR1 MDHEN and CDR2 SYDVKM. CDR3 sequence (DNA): TGTGCCAGCAGTGGGCCGAGGGTCTACGATACGCAGTATTTT. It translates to CASSGPRVYDTQYF.

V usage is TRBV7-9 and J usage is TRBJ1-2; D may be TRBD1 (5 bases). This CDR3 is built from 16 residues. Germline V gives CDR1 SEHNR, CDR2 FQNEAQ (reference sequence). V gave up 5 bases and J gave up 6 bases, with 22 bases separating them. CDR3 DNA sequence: TGTGCCAGCAGCACGTGGAGGGGATCATTAGTAGATGGCTACACCTTC. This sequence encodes CASSTWRGSLVDGYTF.

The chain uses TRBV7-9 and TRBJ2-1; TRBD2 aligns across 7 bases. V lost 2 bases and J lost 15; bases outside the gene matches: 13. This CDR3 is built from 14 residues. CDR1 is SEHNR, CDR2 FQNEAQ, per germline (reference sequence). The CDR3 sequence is CASSLYAGVIKSFF. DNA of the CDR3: TGTGCCAGCAGCTTATATGCGGGAGTGATAAAATCGTTCTTC.

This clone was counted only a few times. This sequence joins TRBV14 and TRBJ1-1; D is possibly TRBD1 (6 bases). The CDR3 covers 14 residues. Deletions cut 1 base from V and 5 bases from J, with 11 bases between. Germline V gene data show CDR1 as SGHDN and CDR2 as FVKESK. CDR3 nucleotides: TGTGCCAGCAGCCAAGTTGGGGGCAGAACTGAAGCTTTCTTT. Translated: CASSQVGGRTEAFF.

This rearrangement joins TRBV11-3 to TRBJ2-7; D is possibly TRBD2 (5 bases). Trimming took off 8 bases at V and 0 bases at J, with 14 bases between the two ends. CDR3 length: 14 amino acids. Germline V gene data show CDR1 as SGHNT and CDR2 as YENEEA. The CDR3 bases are TGTGCCAGCTCCGGGATGGGGAGCTCCTACGAGCAGTACTTC. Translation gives CASSGMGSSYEQYF.

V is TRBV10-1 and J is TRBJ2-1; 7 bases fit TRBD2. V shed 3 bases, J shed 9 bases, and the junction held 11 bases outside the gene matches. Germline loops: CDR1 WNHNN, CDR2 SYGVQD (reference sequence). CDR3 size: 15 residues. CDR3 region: CASSDVGGSFGEQFF. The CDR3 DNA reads TGCGCCAGCAGTGATGTGGGAGGGAGCTTTGGTGAGCAGTTCTTC.

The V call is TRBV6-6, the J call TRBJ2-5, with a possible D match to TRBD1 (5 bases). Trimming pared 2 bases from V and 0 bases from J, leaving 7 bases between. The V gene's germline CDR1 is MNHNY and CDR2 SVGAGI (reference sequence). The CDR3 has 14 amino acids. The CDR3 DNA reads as TGTGCCAGCAGTTACACGGACAACCAAGAGACCCAGTACTTC. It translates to CASSYTDNQETQYF.

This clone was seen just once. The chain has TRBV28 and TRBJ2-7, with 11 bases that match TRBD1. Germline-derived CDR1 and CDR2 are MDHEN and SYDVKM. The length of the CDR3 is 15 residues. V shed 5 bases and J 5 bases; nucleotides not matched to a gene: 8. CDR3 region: CASSNWGQGEDEQYF. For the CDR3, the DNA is TGTGCCAGCAGTAACTGGGGACAGGGGGAAGACGAGCAGTACTTC.

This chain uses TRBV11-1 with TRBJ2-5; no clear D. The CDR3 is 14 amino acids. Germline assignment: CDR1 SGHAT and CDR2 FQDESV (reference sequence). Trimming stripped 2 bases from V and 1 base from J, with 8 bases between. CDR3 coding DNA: TGTGCCAGCAGCTTAAATTCAGGCCAAGAGACCCAGTACTTC. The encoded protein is CASSLNSGQETQYF.

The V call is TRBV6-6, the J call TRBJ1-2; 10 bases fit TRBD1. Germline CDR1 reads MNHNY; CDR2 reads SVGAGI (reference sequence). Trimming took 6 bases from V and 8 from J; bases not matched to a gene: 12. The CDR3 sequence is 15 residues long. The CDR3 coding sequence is TGTGCCAGCAGCAAACGGCGGGACAGGGGAGAAGGCTACACCTTC. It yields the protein CASSKRRDRGEGYTF.

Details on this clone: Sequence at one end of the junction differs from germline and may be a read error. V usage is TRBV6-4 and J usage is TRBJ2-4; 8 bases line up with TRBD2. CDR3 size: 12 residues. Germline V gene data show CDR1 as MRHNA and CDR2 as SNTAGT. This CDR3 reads CASPPAPGGAAF. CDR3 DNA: TGTGCCAGCCCTCCGGCCCCCGGGGGGGCCGCCTTC.

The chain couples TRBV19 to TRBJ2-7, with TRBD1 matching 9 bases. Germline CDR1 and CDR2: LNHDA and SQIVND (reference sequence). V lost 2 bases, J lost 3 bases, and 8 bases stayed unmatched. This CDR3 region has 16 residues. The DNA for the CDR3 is TGTGCCAGTAGTATATCTACCGGGACAGGGTTCTACGAGCAGTACTTC. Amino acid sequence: CASSISTGTGFYEQYF.

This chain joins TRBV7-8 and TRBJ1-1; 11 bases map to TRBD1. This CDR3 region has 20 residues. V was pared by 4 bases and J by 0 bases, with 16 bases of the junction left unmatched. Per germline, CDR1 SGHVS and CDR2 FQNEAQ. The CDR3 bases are TGTGCCAGCAGCTCGCCAAGGACAGGGGGCCTTGGGGGGATGAACACTGAAGCTTTCTTT. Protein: CASSSPRTGGLGGMNTEAFF.

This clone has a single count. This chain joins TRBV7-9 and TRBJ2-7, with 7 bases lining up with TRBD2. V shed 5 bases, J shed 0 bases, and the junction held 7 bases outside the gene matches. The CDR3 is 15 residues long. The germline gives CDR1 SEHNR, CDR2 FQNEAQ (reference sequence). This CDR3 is CASSPRAGLSYEQYF. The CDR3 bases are TGTGCCAGCAGCCCCAGAGCGGGACTCTCCTACGAGCAGTACTTC.

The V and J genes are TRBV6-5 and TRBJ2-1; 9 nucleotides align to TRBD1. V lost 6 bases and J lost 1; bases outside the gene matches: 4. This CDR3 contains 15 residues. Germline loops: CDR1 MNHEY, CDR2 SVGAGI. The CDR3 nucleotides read TGTGCCAGCAGCCTGGGACAGGGTTCCTACAATGAGCAGTTCTTC. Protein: CASSLGQGSYNEQFF.

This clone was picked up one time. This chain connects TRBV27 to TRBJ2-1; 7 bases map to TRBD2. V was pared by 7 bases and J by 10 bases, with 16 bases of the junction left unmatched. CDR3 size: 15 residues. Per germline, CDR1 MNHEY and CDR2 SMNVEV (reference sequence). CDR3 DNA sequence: TGTGCCAGCACCCTTAGAGGCCCATGGGGGGGGGAGCAGTTCTTC. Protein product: CASTLRGPWGGEQFF.

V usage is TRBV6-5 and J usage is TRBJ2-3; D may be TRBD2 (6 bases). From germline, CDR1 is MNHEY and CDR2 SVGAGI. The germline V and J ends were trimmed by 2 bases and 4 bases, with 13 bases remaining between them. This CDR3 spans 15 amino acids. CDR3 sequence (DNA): TGTGCCAGCAGTTACGGGGGGAGAGGGGCAGATACGCAGTATTTT. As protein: CASSYGGRGADTQYF.

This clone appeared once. Written as DNA, the CDR3 is TGTGCCAGCAGCCCCAGCCGGACAGGGGTCCAGCCCCAGCATTTT. Amino acids: CASSPSRTGVQPQHF. The chain employs TRBV7-9 and TRBJ1-5; the match to TRBD1 covers 9 bases. The V and J ends lost 5 bases and 7 bases, in that order; junction bases with no gene match: 9. The CDR3 is 15 residues long. In germline, CDR1 is SEHNR, CDR2 FQNEAQ (reference sequence).

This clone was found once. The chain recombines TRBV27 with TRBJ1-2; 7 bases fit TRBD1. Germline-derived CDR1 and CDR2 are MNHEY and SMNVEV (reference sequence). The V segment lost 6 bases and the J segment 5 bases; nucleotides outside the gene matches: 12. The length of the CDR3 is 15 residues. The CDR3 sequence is CASRAGTAYTYGYTF. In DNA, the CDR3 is TGTGCCAGCAGGGCCGGGACAGCGTACACTTATGGCTACACCTTC.

DNA of the CDR3: TGTGCCACTCAGGACTATAGCACGGCGGATACGCAGTATTTT. It codes for CATQDYSTADTQYF. V gene TRBV19 combines with J gene TRBJ2-3; D might be TRBD2 (6 bases). Germline V CDR1 and CDR2: LNHDA, SQIVND (reference sequence). The CDR3 is 14 residues long. V dropped 10 bases and J dropped 6 bases, with 20 bases sitting between them. The full variable domain, its missing parts supplied by reference TRBV19 and TRBJ2-3, is DGGITQSPKYLFRKEGQNVTLSCEQNLNHDAMYWYRQDPGQGLRLIYYSQIVNDFQKGDIAEGYSVSREKKESFPLTVTSAQKNPTAFYLCATQDYSTADTQYFGPGTRLTVL.

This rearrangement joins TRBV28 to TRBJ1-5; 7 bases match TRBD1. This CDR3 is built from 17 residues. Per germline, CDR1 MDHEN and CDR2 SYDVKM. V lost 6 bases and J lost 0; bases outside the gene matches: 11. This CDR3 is CASRDRPTTLSNQPQHF. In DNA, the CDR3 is TGTGCCAGCAGGGACAGGCCGACGACACTTAGCAATCAGCCCCAGCATTTT.

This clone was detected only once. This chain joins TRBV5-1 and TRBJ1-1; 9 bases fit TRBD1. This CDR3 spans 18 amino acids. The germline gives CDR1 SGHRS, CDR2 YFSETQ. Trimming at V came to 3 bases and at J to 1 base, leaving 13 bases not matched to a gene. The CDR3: CASSSDRDRARGNTEAFF. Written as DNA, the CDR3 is TGCGCCAGCAGCTCCGACCGGGACAGGGCAAGGGGGAACACTGAAGCTTTCTTT.